Listed below are T cell receptor beta chains from one sample, sequenced in a study of cytomegalovirus exposure and HLA in healthy donors. Produced via immunoSEQ multiplex PCR; TCRdb's table is partial and in-frame only. The sample has over 200,000 clones; 90% are singletons. Sequencing was carried out using PBMCs. The source is a woman in her twenties or thirties in good health and CMV-seronegative. CDR3s include the opening cysteine and the closing phenylalanine or tryptophan. The D gene is left open where the match is weak. Some rows mark clone size as missing; the rest say once, few, many or name a class of expanded clone.

cdr3_length | d_call | clone_size | j_call | v_call | cdr3_nt | cdr3_aa
18 | TRBD1 | . | TRBJ2-7 | TRBV28 | TGTGCCAGCAGTCTCGATCGGAGGGGGGGACAGGGAGGCTACGAGCAGTACTTC | CASSLDRRGGQGGYEQYF
14 | . | . | TRBJ2-5 | TRBV2 | TGTGCCAGGAGCTCCGGGACTTCCCAAGAGACCCAGTACTTC | CARSSGTSQETQYF
12 | . | . | TRBJ2-1 | TRBV6-1 | TGTGCCAGCAGTGAAGCGCTCAGTGAGCAGTTCTTC | CASSEALSEQFF
13 | . | . | TRBJ2-1 | TRBV11-1 | TGTGCCAGCAGCCAAGGGGGCTACAATGAGCAGTTCTTC | CASSQGGYNEQFF
16 | . | . | TRBJ2-1 | TRBV9 | TGTGCCAGCAGCGTAGTAGGTCCAGGGGGGAGTAATGAGCAGTTCTTC | CASSVVGPGGSNEQFF
12 | . | . | TRBJ1-1 | TRBV19 | TGTGCCAGTAGGGCGCGGGAGCCTGAAGCTTTCTTT | CASRAREPEAFF
14 | . | . | TRBJ2-3 | TRBV4-1 | TGCGCCAGCAGCCAAGTTGGAATCACAGATACGCAGTATTTT | CASSQVGITDTQYF
14 | TRBD2 | . | TRBJ2-1 | TRBV29-1 | TGCAGCGTTCCAGGGACTAGCAGATACAATGAGCAGTTCTTC | CSVPGTSRYNEQFF
11 | . | few | TRBJ2-1 | TRBV29-1 | TGCAGCGTTGTACCTAACCATGAGCAGTTCTTC | CSVVPNHEQFF
15 | . | . | TRBJ2-5 | TRBV9 | TGTGCCAGCAGCGTAGTTGGCGGATACGAAGAGACCCAGTACTTC | CASSVVGGYEETQYF
15 | TRBD1 | . | TRBJ1-2 | TRBV5-4 | TGTGCCAGCAGCCCCCCCGGACAGGGGGCCTATGGCTACACCTTC | CASSPPGQGAYGYTF
16 | . | . | TRBJ2-1 | TRBV4-1 | TGCGCCAGCAGCCAAGCAGGACTGAGCTCCTACAATGAGCAGTTCTTC | CASSQAGLSSYNEQFF
18 | . | . | TRBJ1-1 | TRBV13 | TGTGCCAGCAGCTTAGGCGACCTTTCCGGGATCTTTAACACTGAAGCTTTCTTT | CASSLGDLSGIFNTEAFF
12 | TRBD2 | . | TRBJ2-1 | TRBV27 | TGTGCCAGCGTCGGGAGGTTAAATGAGCAGTTCTTC | CASVGRLNEQFF
15 | TRBD1 | . | TRBJ2-2 | TRBV27 | TGTGCCAGCAGTTTAATGGACAGGGATGCCGGGGAGCTGTTTTTT | CASSLMDRDAGELFF
11 | . | . | TRBJ1-1 | TRBV29-1 | TGCAGCGTCCCAGGAAACACTGAAGCTTTCTTT | CSVPGNTEAFF
14 | . | few | TRBJ1-2 | TRBV11-3 | TGTGCCAGCAGCCCGTCCCCTTCGGGTTATGGCTACACCTTC | CASSPSPSGYGYTF
15 | TRBD2 | . | TRBJ2-1 | TRBV19 | TGTGCCAGTAGTTCAGGACTAGCGGGAATGAATGAGCAGTTCTTC | CASSSGLAGMNEQFF
15 | TRBD1 | . | TRBJ2-3 | TRBV27 | TGTGCCAGCAGCTTGACGGGGACAGGGACAGATACGCAGTATTTT | CASSLTGTGTDTQYF
16 | . | . | TRBJ2-4 | TRBV6-5 | TGTGCCAGCAGTTATGGGCCCCCTGGAGCCAAAAACATTCAGTACTTC | CASSYGPPGAKNIQYF